These 24 T cell receptor beta chains came from one sample sequenced in a study of T-cell memory formation after mild COVID-19. Via MiXCR, TCRdb re-called the 5' RACE reads, giving one row per CDR3 protein. Of approximately 500,000 distinct CDR3 sequences listed, 20% to 30% were seen once; the top ten hold under 15%. The sample consisted of PBMCs or a T cell subset sorted from them (not recorded which). Source of these receptors: an adult woman who had mild COVID-19 (a few samples of this study predate the infection). Cell type and time point are not known.

This rearrangement joins TRBV21-1 to TRBJ2-5; no check of the table's D call, TRBD1, against the DNA was made. TRBV21-1 is deemed a pseudogene. The CDR3 has 20 residues. Here the CDR3 DNA reads TGTGCCAGCAGCAAAAAGGTCGTCGGGGGTCGGGACAGGGAAGGAGAGACCCAGTACTTC. Translation: CASSKKVVGGRDREGETQYF.

The chain employs TRBV29-1 and TRBJ2-1; TRBD2 matches at 12 bases. Trimming cost V 8 bases and J 3 bases; bases outside gene matches: 5. The germline V gene has CDR1 SQVTM and CDR2 ANQGSEA. This CDR3 is 14 amino acids long. As DNA, the CDR3 is TGCAGCTCCCGGACTAGCGGGGTCTACAATGAGCAGTTCTTC. It translates to CSSRTSGVYNEQFF.

This clonotype has more than one count but fewer than ten. The chain joins TRBV5-4 to TRBJ2-7; D possibly corresponds to TRBD2 (7 bases). Looked up from germline, CDR1 is SGHNT and CDR2 is YYREEE (reference sequence). V lost 4 bases to trimming and J lost 3 bases, with 17 bases between them. The length of the CDR3 is 15 residues. In DNA form, the CDR3 reads TGTGCCAGCAGCAGACAGGCCGGGGGGTACTACGAGCAGTACTTC. Translation gives CASSRQAGGYYEQYF.

This clonotype came up once. The genes are TRBV27 and TRBJ1-2, with 7 positions matching TRBD1. Trimming at V came to 3 bases and at J to 8 bases, leaving 9 bases not matched to a gene. This CDR3 region has 14 residues. Germline CDR1 reads MNHEY; CDR2 reads SMNVEV (reference sequence). The CDR3 spells CASSFGTALRGYTF. DNA for the CDR3: TGTGCCAGCAGTTTTGGGACAGCCCTAAGGGGCTACACCTTC.

As concerns this clonotype: Compared with germline, one end of the junction differs, possibly owing to a read error. The chain links TRBV6-6 to TRBJ2-7; the D is unclear. Germline V lookup: CDR1 MNHNY, CDR2 SVGAGI (reference sequence). The CDR3 runs 15 residues. Here the CDR3 reads CASSYHDAGSDEQYF. CDR3 in DNA: TGTGCCAGCAGTTACCACGACGCTGGCTCCGACGAGCAGTACTTC.

The chain carries TRBV7-9 and TRBJ2-3; D tentatively fits TRBD1 or TRBD2 (5 bases each). V lost 4 bases and J 3 bases, leaving 23 bases between the germline ends. CDR1 and CDR2 (germline): SEHNR, FQNEAQ (reference sequence). The CDR3 consists of 18 residues. The CDR3 here is CASSSTGRWGEGTDTQYF. In nucleotides, the CDR3 is TGTGCCAGCAGCTCCACCGGGCGCTGGGGAGAGGGGACAGATACGCAGTATTTT.

The rearrangement uses TRBV25-1 and TRBJ1-2; D remains unclear. The germline V and J ends were trimmed by 8 bases and 4 bases, with 14 bases remaining between them. Per germline, CDR1 MGHDK and CDR2 SYGVNS. CDR3 length: 13 amino acids. The CDR3 sequence is CASGPKGVYGYTF. The CDR3 DNA sequence: TGTGCCAGCGGCCCGAAGGGTGTCTATGGCTACACCTTC.

Only a few counts were recorded for this clonotype. J is TRBJ2-1 and V is TRBV11-1; tentative D call: TRBD2 (5 bases). The V end lost 3 bases, the J end lost 0 bases, and 12 bases lay between the germline ends. This CDR3 contains 16 residues. From germline, CDR1 is SGHAT and CDR2 FQDESV (reference sequence). The CDR3 bases are TGTGCCAGCAGCTTGGAGGCCGTAAGCTCCTACAATGAGCAGTTCTTC. Amino acid sequence: CASSLEAVSSYNEQFF.

V is TRBV7-3 and J is TRBJ1-1, with D unclear. The germline V gene has CDR1 SGHTA and CDR2 FQGTGA. The CDR3 contains 15 residues. Between the trimmed V and J ends, which lost 4 bases and 2 bases, there was a span of 14 bases. As DNA, the CDR3 is TGTGCCAGCAGCTCCGGGGAGCTCTATAACACTGAAGCTTTCTTT. It yields the protein CASSSGELYNTEAFF.

V and J are TRBV7-2 and TRBJ2-2; D is unresolved. This CDR3 is 16 amino acids long. Germline assignment: CDR1 SGHTA and CDR2 FQGNSA. Trimming took off 0 bases at V and 4 bases at J, with 12 bases between the two ends. The CDR3 is CASSLALAGGTGELFF. In DNA form, the CDR3 reads TGTGCCAGCAGCTTAGCGTTAGCCGGCGGCACCGGGGAGCTGTTTTTT.

The chain couples TRBV14 to TRBJ2-1, with unresolved D. V was pared by 0 bases and J by 14 bases, with 14 bases between. CDR1 is SGHDN and CDR2 is FVKESK in the germline V gene. The CDR3 is 13 amino acids. The CDR3 region has the DNA TGTGCCAGCAGCCAAGATTATTACGGTTCTAAGTTCTTC. As protein: CASSQDYYGSKFF. Combining the CDR3 with reference TRBV14 and TRBJ2-1 gives the whole variable domain EAGVTQFPSHSVIEKGQTVTLRCDPISGHDNLYWYRRVMGKEIKFLLHFVKESKQDESGMPNNRFLAERTGGTYSTLKVQPAELEDSGVYFCASSQDYYGSKFFGPGTRLTVL.

In its sample, this clonotype was seen a few times. The chain combines TRBV10-3 with TRBJ2-7; D is possibly TRBD1 (6 bases). The germline gives CDR1 ENHRY, CDR2 SYGVKD. V was clipped by 2 bases and J by 0 bases, with 8 bases between them. The CDR3 loop spans 14 amino acids. CDR3 in amino acids: CAISEDRSSYEQYF. The CDR3 DNA follows: TGTGCCATCAGTGAGGACAGGAGCTCCTACGAGCAGTACTTC.

This clonotype was seen more than once but under ten times. V is TRBV7-9 and J is TRBJ1-5; the D is unclear. Trimming took 5 bases from V and 0 from J, leaving 5 bases between them. Germline CDR1 is SEHNR and CDR2 is FQNEAQ (reference sequence). This CDR3 has 13 residues. Here the CDR3 DNA reads TGTGCCAGCAGCCCTAATAGCAATCAGCCCCAGCATTTT. Translated, it gives CASSPNSNQPQHF.

This clonotype turned up a few times. The genes are TRBV2 and TRBJ2-1; D is perhaps TRBD1 (6 bases). The ends were cut back, 3 bases at V and 9 bases at J, with 15 bases in the middle. This CDR3 has 14 residues. Looked up from germline, CDR1 is SNHLY and CDR2 is FYNNEI. The CDR3 region is CASSDSVQGIEQFF. DNA of the CDR3: TGTGCCAGCAGTGATTCGGTACAGGGTATTGAGCAGTTCTTC.

The chain has TRBV27 and TRBJ2-3, with 7 bases aligning to TRBD1. The germline V gene encodes CDR1 MNHEY and CDR2 SMNVEV (reference sequence). Germline trimming cut 2 bases from V and 0 bases from J; bases unmatched to any gene: 11. The CDR3 sequence is 18 residues long. In DNA form, the CDR3 reads TGTGCCAGCAGTTTACTAGGCAGGGGGTCCCCCAGCACAGATACGCAGTATTTT. It translates to CASSLLGRGSPSTDTQYF.

This clonotype was observed a few times. This chain joins TRBV20-1 and TRBJ1-5; D call uncertain. CDR1 is DFQATT and CDR2 is SNEGSKA in the germline V gene (reference sequence). CDR3 size: 13 residues. Trimming took off 1 base at V and 0 bases at J, with 4 bases between the two ends. CDR3 in DNA: TGCAGTGCTAGAGCAGATAGCAATCAGCCCCAGCATTTT. Amino acids: CSARADSNQPQHF.

This clonotype has only a few counts. In DNA form, the CDR3 reads TGCGCCAGCAGCTTATGGGGGGACGAGACCCAGTACTTC. Amino acids: CASSLWGDETQYF. This chain uses TRBV5-1 with TRBJ2-5, with D perhaps TRBD2 (6 bases). Germline V gene data show CDR1 as SGHRS and CDR2 as YFSETQ. CDR3 length equals 13 residues. Trimming shortened V by 2 bases and J by 5 bases, and 10 bases separated the two germline ends. Drawing the rest from reference TRBV5-1 and TRBJ2-5, the complete variable domain is KAGVTQTPRYLIKTRGQQVTLSCSPISGHRSVSWYQQTPGQGLQFLFEYFSETQRNKGNFPGRFSGRQFSNSRSEMNVSTLELGDSALYLCASSLWGDETQYFGPGTRLLVL.

The genes are TRBV6-4 and TRBJ2-7; 12 bases match TRBD2. V dropped 5 bases and J dropped 6; count of bases not matched to a gene: 11. Germline V gene lookup returns CDR1 MRHNA and CDR2 SNTAGT. The CDR3 is 16 residues long. The CDR3, as DNA: TGTGCCAGCAGTACTCTAGCGGGGGGGCGTTTAGTCGAGCAGTACTTC. Its protein product is CASSTLAGGRLVEQYF.

This clonotype was counted between two and nine times. The chain uses TRBV7-3 and TRBJ1-1; D is undetermined. Trimming removed 2 bases from V and 5 bases from J, with 15 bases in between. The CDR3 length is 15 residues. CDR1 is SGHTA, CDR2 FQGTGA, per germline. The chain's CDR3 is CASSLGRATGTEAFF. As DNA, the CDR3 is TGTGCCAGCAGCTTAGGCCGGGCCACGGGGACTGAAGCTTTCTTT.

This clonotype has just a few counts. The rearrangement uses TRBV30 and TRBJ2-1; the match to TRBD2 covers 8 bases. V shed 8 bases, J shed 6 bases, and the junction held 9 bases outside the gene matches. The germline CDR1 and CDR2 sequences are GTSNPN and SVGIG (reference sequence). The CDR3 contains 13 residues. The CDR3 nucleotides read TGTGCCGGAGAGCGGGAGTACGGCAATGAGCAGTTCTTC. It translates to CAGEREYGNEQFF.

This clonotype was counted a few times. The chain couples TRBV5-1 to TRBJ2-5; 7 bases are shared with TRBD1. V lost 3 bases to trimming and J lost 4 bases; unmatched junction nucleotides: 3. This CDR3 contains 13 residues. CDR1 and CDR2 from the germline V gene are SGHRS and YFSETQ. CDR3 sequence (DNA): TGCGCCAGCAGCTCGACAGGGTTAGAGACCCAGTACTTC. Translated: CASSSTGLETQYF.

This clonotype was detected many times. The V and J genes are TRBV7-9 and TRBJ2-1; 8 nucleotides agree with TRBD2. The CDR3 runs to 17 residues. V trimming: 1 base; J trimming: 5 bases; junction bases outside the gene matches: 10. CDR1 is SEHNR and CDR2 is FQNEAQ in the germline V gene (reference sequence). The DNA of the CDR3 is TGTGCCAGCAGCTTAGTAGCGGGACTACCTAATAACAATGAGCAGTTCTTC. Protein: CASSLVAGLPNNNEQFF.

The chain is built from TRBV6-5 and TRBJ1-2, with 7 bases matching TRBD1. Germline-derived CDR1 and CDR2 are MNHEY and SVGAGI. The V and J ends lost 4 bases and 8 bases, in that order; junction bases with no gene match: 10. The CDR3 is 14 residues long. CDR3 residues: CASSLNPQGGGYTF. For the CDR3, the DNA is TGTGCCAGCAGTTTAAACCCGCAGGGGGGCGGCTACACCTTC.

This clonotype was observed a handful of times. The rearrangement uses TRBV12-3 or TRBV12-4 and TRBJ1-2, with TRBD1 as a possible D gene (5 bases). The V and J ends lost 3 bases and 0 bases respectively, with 17 bases between them. The CDR3 is 17 residues long. This CDR3 reads CASSFGRRGITNYGYTF. The CDR3 nucleotides are TGTGCCAGCAGTTTTGGGCGACGGGGGATCACTAACTATGGCTACACCTTC.